Below are 2 T cell receptor beta chains sequenced from a single sample in a study of blood T cell repertoires in COVID-19. Clones were sequenced by immunoSEQ multiplex PCR, and TCRdb holds only the in-frame ones, with some missing. The table includes more than 150,000 clones, approximately 84% detected once. The source material was peripheral blood. The receptors derive from a woman older than 75 with acute or convalescent COVID-19.

This sequence joins TRBV7-2 and TRBJ2-1, with D possibly TRBD1 on 8 matching bases. The CDR3 contains 16 residues. The V end was cut by 4 bases, the J end by 2 bases, with 15 bases between. Germline V gives CDR1 SGHTA, CDR2 FQGNSA. The CDR3 loop reads CASSSRQGRAYNEQFF. The CDR3, as DNA: TGTGCCAGCAGCTCGAGACAGGGGAGGGCCTACAATGAGCAGTTCTTC.

The V call is TRBV10-3, the J call TRBJ1-2; D is perhaps TRBD1 (5 bases). This CDR3 has 15 residues. With 5 bases removed from V and 4 bases from J, the gap between germline ends came to 17 bases. CDR1 is ENHRY and CDR2 is SYGVKD in the germline V gene. The CDR3 is CAISSPQDDAYGYTF. Written as DNA, the CDR3 is TGTGCCATCAGTTCTCCACAGGACGACGCCTATGGCTACACCTTC.